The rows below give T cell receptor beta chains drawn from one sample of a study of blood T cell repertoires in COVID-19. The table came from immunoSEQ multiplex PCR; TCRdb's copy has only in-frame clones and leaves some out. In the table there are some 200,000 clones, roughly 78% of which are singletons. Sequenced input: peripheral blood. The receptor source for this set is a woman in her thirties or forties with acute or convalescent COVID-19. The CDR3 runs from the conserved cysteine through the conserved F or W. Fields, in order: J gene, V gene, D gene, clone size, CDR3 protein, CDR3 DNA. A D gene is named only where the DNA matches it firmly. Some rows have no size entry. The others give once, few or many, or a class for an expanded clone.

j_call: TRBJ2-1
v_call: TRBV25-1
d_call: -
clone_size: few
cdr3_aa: CASSPPPARLAIATSQFF
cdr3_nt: TGTGCCAGCAGTCCCCCCCCGGCTCGGCTAGCCATAGCAACCTCGCAGTTCTTC

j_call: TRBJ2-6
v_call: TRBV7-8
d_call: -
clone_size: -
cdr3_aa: CASSSSLRRGSSGANVLTF
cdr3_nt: TGTGCCAGCAGCTCTTCCTTGAGGCGAGGGAGCTCTGGGGCCAACGTCCTGACTTTC

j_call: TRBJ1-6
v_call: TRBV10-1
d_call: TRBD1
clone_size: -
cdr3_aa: CASSRGRNNSPLHF
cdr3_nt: TGCGCCAGCAGCAGGGGGCGAAACAATTCACCCCTCCACTTT

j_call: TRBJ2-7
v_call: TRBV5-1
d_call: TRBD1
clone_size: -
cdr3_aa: CASSLDGQGGEQYF
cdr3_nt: TGCGCCAGCAGCTTGGACGGACAGGGGGGCGAGCAGTACTTC

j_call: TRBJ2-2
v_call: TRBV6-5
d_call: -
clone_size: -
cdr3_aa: CASRKGHLLTGELFF
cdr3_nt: TGTGCCAGCAGAAAGGGACACCTACTCACCGGGGAGCTGTTTTTT

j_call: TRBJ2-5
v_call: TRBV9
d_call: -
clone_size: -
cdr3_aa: CASSPEGPQETQYF
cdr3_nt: TGTGCCAGCAGCCCTGAGGGCCCCCAAGAGACCCAGTACTTC

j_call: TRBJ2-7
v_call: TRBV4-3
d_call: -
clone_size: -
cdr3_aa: CASSRGAANYEQYF
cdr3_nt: TGCGCCAGCAGCCGAGGAGCGGCGAACTACGAGCAGTACTTC

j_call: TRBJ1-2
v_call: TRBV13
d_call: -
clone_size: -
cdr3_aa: CASSSPRWYSNYGYTF
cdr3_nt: TGTGCCAGCAGCTCCCCCCGGTGGTACTCTAACTATGGCTACACCTTC

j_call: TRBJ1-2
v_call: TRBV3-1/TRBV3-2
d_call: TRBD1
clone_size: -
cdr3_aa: CASRKRDRGVSGYTF
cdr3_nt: TGTGCCAGCAGGAAGAGAGACAGGGGTGTCTCTGGCTACACCTTC

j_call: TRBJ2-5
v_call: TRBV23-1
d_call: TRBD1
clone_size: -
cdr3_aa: CASNPRGSGNRGQETQYF
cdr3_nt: TGCGCCAGCAATCCTCGCGGTTCCGGGAACAGGGGCCAAGAGACCCAGTACTTC

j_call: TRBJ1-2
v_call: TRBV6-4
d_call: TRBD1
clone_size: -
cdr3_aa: CASSAGQGRYGYTF
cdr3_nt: TGTGCCAGCAGTGCTGGACAGGGGCGATATGGCTACACCTTC

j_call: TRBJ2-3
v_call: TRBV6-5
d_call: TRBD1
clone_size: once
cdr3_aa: CASTVGTGGLDTQYF
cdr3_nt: TGTGCCAGCACGGTCGGGACAGGGGGATTGGATACGCAGTATTTT

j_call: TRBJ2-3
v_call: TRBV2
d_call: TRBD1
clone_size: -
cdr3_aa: CASSEIWTGADTQYF
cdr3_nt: TGTGCCAGCAGCGAAATTTGGACAGGGGCAGATACGCAGTATTTT

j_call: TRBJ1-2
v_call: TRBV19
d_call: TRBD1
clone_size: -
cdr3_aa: CASRGDRLYNDYGYTF
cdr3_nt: TGTGCCAGTAGAGGGGACAGGCTTTATAATGACTATGGCTACACCTTC

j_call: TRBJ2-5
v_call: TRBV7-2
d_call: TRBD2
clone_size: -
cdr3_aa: CASSSKSGRAIETQYF
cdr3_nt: TGTGCCAGCAGCTCCAAGAGCGGGAGGGCAATAGAGACCCAGTACTTC

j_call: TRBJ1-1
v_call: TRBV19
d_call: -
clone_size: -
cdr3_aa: CASIPRGGGGNTEAFF
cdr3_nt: TGTGCCAGTATTCCAAGGGGGGGCGGCGGGAACACTGAAGCTTTCTTT

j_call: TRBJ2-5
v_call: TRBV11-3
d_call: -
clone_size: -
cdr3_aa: CASTPGQQETQYF
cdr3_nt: TGTGCCAGCACCCCCGGACAGCAAGAGACCCAGTACTTC

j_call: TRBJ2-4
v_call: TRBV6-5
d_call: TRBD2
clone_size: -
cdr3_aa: CASSQRAGGQNIQYF
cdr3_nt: TGTGCCAGCAGTCAGAGAGCGGGAGGGCAAAACATTCAGTACTTC

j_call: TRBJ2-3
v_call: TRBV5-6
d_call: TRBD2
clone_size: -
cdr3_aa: CASSLEERGGKDTQYF
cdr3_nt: TGTGCCAGCAGCTTGGAAGAGCGGGGGGGGAAAGATACGCAGTATTTT

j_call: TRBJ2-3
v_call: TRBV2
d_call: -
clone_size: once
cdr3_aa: CASTESSGTDTQYF
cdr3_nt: TGTGCCAGCACGGAAAGCAGCGGCACAGATACGCAGTATTTT

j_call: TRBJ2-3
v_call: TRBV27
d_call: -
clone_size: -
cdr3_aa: CASSLSGRDTDTQYF
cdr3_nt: TGTGCCAGCAGTTTATCCGGCAGGGACACAGATACGCAGTATTTT

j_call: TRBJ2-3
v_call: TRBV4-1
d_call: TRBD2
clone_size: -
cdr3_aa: CASSQDRGGGGLRDTQYF
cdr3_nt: TGCGCCAGCAGCCAAGATCGGGGAGGCGGGGGGTTGAGGGATACGCAGTATTTT

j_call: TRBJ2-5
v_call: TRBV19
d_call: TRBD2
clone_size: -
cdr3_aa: CASRGLAGEETQYF
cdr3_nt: TGTGCCAGTAGAGGACTAGCGGGCGAAGAGACCCAGTACTTC

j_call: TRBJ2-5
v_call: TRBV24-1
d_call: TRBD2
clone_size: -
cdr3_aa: CATRSVGGGEETQYF
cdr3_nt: TGTGCCACCAGGTCCGTCGGGGGGGGAGAAGAGACCCAGTACTTC

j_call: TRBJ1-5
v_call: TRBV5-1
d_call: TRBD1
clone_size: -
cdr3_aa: CASSPGGPSNQPQHF
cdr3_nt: TGCGCCAGCAGCCCAGGGGGCCCAAGCAATCAGCCCCAGCATTTT

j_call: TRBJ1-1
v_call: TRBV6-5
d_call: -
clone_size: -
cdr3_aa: CASSYSRGLRSEAFF
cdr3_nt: TGTGCCAGCAGTTACTCGAGAGGCTTGAGGTCTGAAGCTTTCTTT

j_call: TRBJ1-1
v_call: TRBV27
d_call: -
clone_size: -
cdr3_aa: CASSLGRRLGAEAFF
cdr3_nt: TGTGCCAGCAGTTTAGGGAGGCGGTTGGGCGCTGAAGCTTTCTTT

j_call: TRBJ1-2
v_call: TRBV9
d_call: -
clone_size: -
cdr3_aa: CASSPTGHLNGYTF
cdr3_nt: TGTGCCAGCAGCCCCACGGGACATCTCAATGGCTACACCTTC

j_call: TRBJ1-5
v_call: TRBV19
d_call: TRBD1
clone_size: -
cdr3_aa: CASRKGQGSNQPQHF
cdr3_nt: TGTGCCAGTAGGAAGGGACAGGGAAGCAATCAGCCCCAGCATTTT

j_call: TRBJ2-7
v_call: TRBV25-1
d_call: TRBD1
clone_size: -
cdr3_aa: CASSASGTAYEQYF
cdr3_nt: TGTGCCAGCAGTGCATCCGGGACAGCCTACGAGCAGTACTTC

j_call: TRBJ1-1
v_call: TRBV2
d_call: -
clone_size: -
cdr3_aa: CASSPYMNTEAFF
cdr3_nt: TGTGCCAGCAGCCCTTACATGAACACTGAAGCTTTCTTT

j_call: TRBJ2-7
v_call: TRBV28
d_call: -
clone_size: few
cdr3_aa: CASNQPWGRREQYF
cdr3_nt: TGTGCCAGCAATCAACCCTGGGGCCGACGCGAGCAGTACTTC

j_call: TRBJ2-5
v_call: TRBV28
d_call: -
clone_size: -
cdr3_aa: CASSQVGGTQYF
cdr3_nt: TGTGCCAGCAGTCAGGTGGGGGGGACCCAGTACTTC

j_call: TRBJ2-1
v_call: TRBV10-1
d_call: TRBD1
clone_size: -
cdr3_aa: CASSARTGLYNEQFF
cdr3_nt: TGCGCCAGCAGTGCGAGGACAGGGCTCTACAATGAGCAGTTCTTC

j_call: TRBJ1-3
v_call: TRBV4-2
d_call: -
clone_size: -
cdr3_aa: CASSQKSDSGNTIYF
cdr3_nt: TGTGCCAGCAGCCAAAAATCAGATTCTGGAAACACCATATATTTT

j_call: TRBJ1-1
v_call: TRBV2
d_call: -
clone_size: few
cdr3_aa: CASSENRGVGEAFF
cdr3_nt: TGTGCCAGCAGTGAAAACCGGGGAGTGGGTGAAGCTTTCTTT